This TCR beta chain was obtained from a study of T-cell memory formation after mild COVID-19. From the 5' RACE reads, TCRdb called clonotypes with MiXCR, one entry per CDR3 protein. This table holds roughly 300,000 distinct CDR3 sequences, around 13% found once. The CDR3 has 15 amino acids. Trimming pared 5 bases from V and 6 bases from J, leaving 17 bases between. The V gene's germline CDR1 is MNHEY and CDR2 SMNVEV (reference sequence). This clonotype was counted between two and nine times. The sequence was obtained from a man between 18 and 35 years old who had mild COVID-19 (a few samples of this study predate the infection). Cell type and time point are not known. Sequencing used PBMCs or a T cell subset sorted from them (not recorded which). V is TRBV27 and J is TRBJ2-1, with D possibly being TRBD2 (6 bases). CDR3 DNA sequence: TGTGCCAGCAGTACCGGGGCTAGCGCTTTCAATGAGCAGTTCTTC. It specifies CASSTGASAFNEQFF.